These T cell receptor beta chains were read from a single sample in a study of blood T cell repertoires in COVID-19. Sequencing used immunoSEQ multiplex PCR; TCRdb keeps in-frame clones, though not all of them. The data hold approximately 530,000 clones, with approximately 88% observed a single time. Material: peripheral blood. Every receptor here comes from a woman in her forties or fifties with COVID-19, enrolled during active disease. Both conserved end residues are part of each CDR3. D genes are given only for firm matches. Size is omitted from some rows. Given values are once, few, many or a class for expanded clones.

size: .
D: .
V: TRBV2
J: TRBJ2-1
CDR3: CASSEARGSYNEQFF
DNA: TGTGCCAGCAGTGAAGCACGGGGCTCCTACAATGAGCAGTTCTTC

size: .
D: TRBD1
V: TRBV7-9
J: TRBJ2-7
CDR3: CASKFAGGDEQYF
DNA: TGTGCCAGCAAATTCGCAGGGGGTGACGAGCAGTACTTC

size: .
D: TRBD1
V: TRBV12-3/TRBV12-4
J: TRBJ2-1
CDR3: CASSRDRDRQFF
DNA: TGTGCCAGCAGTCGGGACCGGGACAGGCAGTTCTTC

size: few
D: .
V: TRBV10-1
J: TRBJ2-7
CDR3: CASSEDSAEQYF
DNA: TGCGCCAGCAGTGAGGACTCGGCCGAGCAGTACTTC

size: .
D: .
V: TRBV12-5
J: TRBJ1-1
CDR3: CASGLVLNSGGTEAFF
DNA: TGTGCTAGTGGTTTGGTACTTAACAGCGGGGGGACTGAAGCTTTCTTT

size: .
D: TRBD1
V: TRBV28
J: TRBJ1-4
CDR3: CASSSRTGGEYEKLFF
DNA: TGTGCCAGCAGTTCGAGGACAGGGGGCGAGTATGAAAAACTGTTTTTT

size: few
D: TRBD1
V: TRBV5-4
J: TRBJ2-7
CDR3: CASSSLDRADEQYF
DNA: TGTGCCAGCAGCTCCCTCGACAGGGCAGACGAGCAGTACTTC

size: once
D: TRBD1
V: TRBV18
J: TRBJ1-6
CDR3: CASSRGQDMTPLHF
DNA: TGTGCCAGCTCACGGGGACAGGATATGACACCCCTCCACTTT

size: once
D: TRBD2
V: TRBV5-4
J: TRBJ2-1
CDR3: CASSLRLAVNEQFF
DNA: TGTGCCAGCAGCTTAAGACTAGCTGTCAATGAGCAGTTCTTC

size: few
D: TRBD1
V: TRBV18
J: TRBJ1-5
CDR3: CASSPTTGGNQPQHF
DNA: TGTGCCAGCTCACCTACGACAGGGGGCAATCAGCCCCAGCATTTT

size: once
D: .
V: TRBV30
J: TRBJ2-3
CDR3: CAWSVPWASTDTQYF
DNA: TGTGCCTGGAGTGTACCCTGGGCTAGCACAGATACGCAGTATTTT

size: .
D: .
V: TRBV11-2
J: TRBJ2-7
CDR3: CASSLAPGAMYEQYF
DNA: TGTGCCAGCAGCTTAGCCCCGGGAGCCATGTACGAGCAGTACTTC

size: .
D: .
V: TRBV6-5
J: TRBJ1-5
CDR3: CASREGQPQHF
DNA: TGTGCCAGCAGGGAGGGTCAGCCCCAGCATTTT

size: .
D: TRBD2
V: TRBV7-2
J: TRBJ2-1
CDR3: CASSLLAGGPYEQFF
DNA: TGTGCCAGCAGCTTATTGGCGGGGGGCCCCTATGAGCAGTTCTTC

size: once
D: .
V: TRBV4-1
J: TRBJ2-2
CDR3: CASSHLTGKGTGELFF
DNA: TGCGCCAGCAGCCATCTTACAGGGAAGGGGACCGGGGAGCTGTTTTTT

size: once
D: .
V: TRBV11-3
J: TRBJ2-2
CDR3: CASSPGGAGELFF
DNA: TGTGCCAGCAGCCCCGGCGGGGCCGGGGAGCTGTTTTTT

size: .
D: .
V: TRBV1
J: TRBJ2-7
CDR3: CTSSQDLRGCRKLAYEQYF
DNA: TGCACCAGCAGCCAAGATTTAAGGGGGTGTAGGAAGTTGGCCTACGAGCAGTACTTC

size: few
D: .
V: TRBV6-1
J: TRBJ1-2
CDR3: CASSEGSSNYGYTF
DNA: TGTGCCAGCAGTGAAGGGAGTTCAAACTATGGCTACACCTTC

size: once
D: .
V: TRBV9
J: TRBJ2-1
CDR3: CASSAGTTSGEQFF
DNA: TGTGCCAGCAGCGCGGGGACAACCAGTGGTGAGCAGTTCTTC

size: .
D: TRBD2
V: TRBV9
J: TRBJ2-1
CDR3: CASSPRGSGGPWDEQFF
DNA: TGTGCCAGCAGCCCAAGGGGTAGCGGGGGGCCCTGGGATGAGCAGTTCTTC

size: .
D: .
V: TRBV30
J: TRBJ2-5
CDR3: CASTRGPAIETQYF
DNA: TGTGCCTCCACTAGAGGGCCGGCGATAGAGACCCAGTACTTC

size: .
D: .
V: TRBV21-1
J: TRBJ1-5
CDR3: CASIKLRDRGNSNQPQHF
DNA: TGTGCCAGCATCAAACTCCGGGACAGGGGGAACAGCAATCAGCCCCAGCATTTT

size: once
D: .
V: TRBV30
J: TRBJ1-3
CDR3: CAWSGHGRDTIYF
DNA: TGTGCCTGGAGTGGGCACGGGCGGGACACCATATATTTT

size: .
D: .
V: TRBV7-2
J: TRBJ1-3
CDR3: CASSGRPASSGNTIYF
DNA: TGTGCCAGCAGCGGGAGGCCAGCCTCCTCTGGAAACACCATATATTTT

size: .
D: .
V: TRBV20-1
J: TRBJ2-7
CDR3: CSAQGREQYF
DNA: TGCAGTGCCCAGGGGCGGGAGCAGTACTTC

size: .
D: .
V: TRBV19
J: TRBJ1-4
CDR3: CASNESPSNEKLFF
DNA: TGTGCCAGTAACGAAAGTCCGAGTAATGAAAAACTGTTTTTT

size: .
D: .
V: TRBV5-1
J: TRBJ1-2
CDR3: CASSLAEDGANYGYTF
DNA: TGCGCCAGCAGCTTGGCGGAGGACGGAGCTAACTATGGCTACACCTTC

size: .
D: .
V: TRBV18
J: TRBJ1-2
CDR3: CASSGEEGGYTF
DNA: TGTGCCAGCTCTGGGGAAGAGGGTGGCTACACCTTC

size: .
D: .
V: TRBV20-1
J: TRBJ1-1
CDR3: CSASLGYTEAFF
DNA: TGCAGTGCTAGTCTCGGTTACACTGAAGCTTTCTTT

size: once
D: TRBD1
V: TRBV28
J: TRBJ2-5
CDR3: CASPPRAGGVETQYF
DNA: TGTGCCAGCCCACCCCGAGCAGGGGGCGTAGAGACCCAGTACTTC

size: .
D: TRBD2
V: TRBV9
J: TRBJ2-2
CDR3: CASSSRLAGESTGELFF
DNA: TGTGCCAGCAGCTCCCGACTAGCGGGGGAATCCACCGGGGAGCTGTTTTTT

size: .
D: TRBD1
V: TRBV19
J: TRBJ1-5
CDR3: CASSIVGTAISNQPQHF
DNA: TGTGCCAGTAGTATAGTTGGGACAGCTATAAGCAATCAGCCCCAGCATTTT

size: .
D: TRBD2
V: TRBV9
J: TRBJ2-3
CDR3: CASGKTSGETDTQYF
DNA: TGTGCCAGCGGCAAGACTAGCGGGGAAACAGATACGCAGTATTTT

size: .
D: .
V: TRBV19
J: TRBJ1-2
CDR3: CASSIQFNYGYTF
DNA: TGTGCCAGTAGTATCCAGTTTAACTATGGCTACACCTTC

size: .
D: .
V: TRBV25-1
J: TRBJ1-2
CDR3: CASSAQGVEGYTF
DNA: TGTGCCAGCAGTGCACAGGGAGTGGAGGGCTACACCTTC

size: .
D: TRBD2
V: TRBV2
J: TRBJ2-1
CDR3: CASSEPAGGLSSYNEQFF
DNA: TGTGCCAGCAGTGAGCCAGCGGGGGGTCTAAGCTCCTACAATGAGCAGTTCTTC

size: .
D: .
V: TRBV11-2
J: TRBJ1-6
CDR3: CASSLFRRVSPLHF
DNA: TGTGCCAGCAGCTTATTCAGGCGGGTTTCACCCCTCCACTTT

size: .
D: TRBD1
V: TRBV5-1
J: TRBJ2-3
CDR3: CASSSGTGSDTQYF
DNA: TGCGCCAGCAGCTCCGGGACAGGGTCAGATACGCAGTATTTT

size: .
D: TRBD1
V: TRBV5-6
J: TRBJ1-2
CDR3: CASSLDQGARGYTF
DNA: TGTGCCAGCAGCTTGGATCAGGGGGCCAGAGGCTACACCTTC

size: .
D: .
V: TRBV7-7
J: TRBJ2-3
CDR3: CASSLGGDAETQYF
DNA: TGTGCCAGCAGCCTCGGGGGTGATGCGGAAACGCAGTATTTT

size: once
D: .
V: TRBV2
J: TRBJ2-1
CDR3: CASSELGGGINEQFF
DNA: TGTGCCAGCAGTGAACTTGGCGGGGGCATCAATGAGCAGTTCTTC

size: .
D: TRBD2
V: TRBV5-4
J: TRBJ2-2
CDR3: CASTSTSGAGELFF
DNA: TGTGCCAGCACCAGCACTAGCGGGGCCGGGGAGCTGTTTTTT

size: .
D: .
V: TRBV18
J: TRBJ2-7
CDR3: CASSGSAGYEQYF
DNA: TGTGCCAGCTCAGGGTCTGCGGGCTACGAGCAGTACTTC

size: .
D: TRBD2
V: TRBV23-1
J: TRBJ2-5
CDR3: CASSHSLLAGDETQYF
DNA: TGCGCCAGCAGTCATTCACTTTTGGCGGGGGATGAGACCCAGTACTTC

size: .
D: .
V: TRBV19
J: TRBJ1-1
CDR3: CASSIDSGFSIEAFF
DNA: TGTGCCAGTAGTATAGACTCGGGGTTTTCCATTGAAGCTTTCTTT

size: .
D: TRBD1
V: TRBV9
J: TRBJ2-7
CDR3: CASSVDEAGGHEQYF
DNA: TGTGCCAGCAGCGTAGATGAGGCAGGGGGCCACGAGCAGTACTTC

size: .
D: TRBD1
V: TRBV11-2
J: TRBJ2-1
CDR3: CASSLGQGAGQFF
DNA: TGTGCCAGCAGCTTAGGCCAGGGGGCCGGGCAGTTCTTC

size: .
D: .
V: TRBV10-3
J: TRBJ2-1
CDR3: CAISESRGNEQFF
DNA: TGTGCCATCAGTGAGTCACGGGGTAATGAGCAGTTCTTC

size: .
D: .
V: TRBV18
J: TRBJ1-4
CDR3: CASSPSLETNEKLFF
DNA: TGTGCCAGCTCACCGAGTCTTGAAACTAATGAAAAACTGTTTTTT

size: .
D: .
V: TRBV21-1
J: TRBJ1-4
CDR3: CASTLDRSHPTNEKLFF
DNA: TGTGCCAGCACCTTGGACAGAAGCCACCCAACTAATGAAAAACTGTTTTTT

size: once
D: .
V: TRBV6-5
J: TRBJ1-6
CDR3: CASSYWQGSNSPLHF
DNA: TGTGCCAGCAGTTACTGGCAGGGTAGTAATTCACCCCTCCACTTT

size: .
D: .
V: TRBV6-4
J: TRBJ2-6
CDR3: CASSSDSGANVLTF
DNA: TGTGCCAGCAGTTCAGACTCTGGGGCCAACGTCCTGACTTTC

size: .
D: .
V: TRBV24-1
J: TRBJ1-1
CDR3: CATATDRNTEAFF
DNA: TGTGCCACCGCAACGGACAGGAACACTGAAGCTTTCTTT

size: .
D: TRBD1
V: TRBV5-1
J: TRBJ1-3
CDR3: CASSLGDRVSGNTIYF
DNA: TGCGCCAGCAGCTTGGGAGACAGGGTCTCTGGAAACACCATATATTTT

size: .
D: .
V: TRBV5-4
J: TRBJ1-6
CDR3: CASSLGQNNSPLHF
DNA: TGTGCCAGCAGCTTGGGACAAAATAATTCACCCCTCCACTTT